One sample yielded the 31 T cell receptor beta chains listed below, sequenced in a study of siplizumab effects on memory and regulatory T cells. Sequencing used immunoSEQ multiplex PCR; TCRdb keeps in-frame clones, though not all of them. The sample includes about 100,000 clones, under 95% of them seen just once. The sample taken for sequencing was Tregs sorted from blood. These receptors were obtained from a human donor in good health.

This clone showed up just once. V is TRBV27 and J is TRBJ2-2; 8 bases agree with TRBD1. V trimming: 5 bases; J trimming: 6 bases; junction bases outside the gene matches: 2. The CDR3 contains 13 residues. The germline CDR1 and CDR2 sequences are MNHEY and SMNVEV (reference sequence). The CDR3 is CASSMTGAGELFF. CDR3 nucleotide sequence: TGTGCCAGCAGTATGACAGGGGCCGGGGAGCTGTTTTTT.

DNA of the CDR3: TGCGCCAGCAGTGTACCCGGGACGACCCACTCTTTCTACGAGCAGTACTTC. Translation gives CASSVPGTTHSFYEQYF. The genes are TRBV10-2 and TRBJ2-7; D tentatively reads TRBD1 or TRBD2 (5 bases each). CDR1 is WSHSY, CDR2 SAAADI, per germline. The V end was cut by 4 bases, the J end by 3 bases, with 22 bases between. The CDR3 is 17 residues long.

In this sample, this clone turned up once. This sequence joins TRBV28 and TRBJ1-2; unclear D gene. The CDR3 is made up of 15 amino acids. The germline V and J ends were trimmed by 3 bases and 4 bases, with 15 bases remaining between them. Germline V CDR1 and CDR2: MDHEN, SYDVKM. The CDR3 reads CASSFGAGFGYGYTF. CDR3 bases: TGTGCCAGCAGTTTTGGTGCGGGATTCGGCTATGGCTACACCTTC.

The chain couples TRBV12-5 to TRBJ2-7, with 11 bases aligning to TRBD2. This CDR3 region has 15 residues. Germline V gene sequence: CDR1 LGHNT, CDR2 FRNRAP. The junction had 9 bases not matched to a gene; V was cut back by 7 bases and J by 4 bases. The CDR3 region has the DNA TGTGCTAGTGCCCCGGGACTAGCGGTTCATTACGAGCAGTACTTC. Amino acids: CASAPGLAVHYEQYF.

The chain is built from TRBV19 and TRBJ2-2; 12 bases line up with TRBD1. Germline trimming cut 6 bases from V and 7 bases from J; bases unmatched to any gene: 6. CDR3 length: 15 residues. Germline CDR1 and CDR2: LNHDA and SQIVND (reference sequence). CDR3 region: CASSPGTGGFGELFF. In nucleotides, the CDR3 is TGTGCCAGTAGCCCCGGGACAGGGGGCTTCGGGGAGCTGTTTTTT.

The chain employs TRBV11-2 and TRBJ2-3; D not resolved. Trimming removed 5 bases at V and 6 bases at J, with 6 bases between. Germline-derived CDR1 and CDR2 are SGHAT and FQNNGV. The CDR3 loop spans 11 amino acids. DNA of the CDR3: TGTGCCAGCAGCGTCATGGATACGCAGTATTTT. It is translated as CASSVMDTQYF.

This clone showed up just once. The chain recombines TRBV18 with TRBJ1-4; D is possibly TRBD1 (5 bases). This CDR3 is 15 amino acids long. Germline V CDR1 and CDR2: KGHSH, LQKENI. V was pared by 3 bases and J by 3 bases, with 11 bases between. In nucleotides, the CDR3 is TGTGCCAGCTCACCTCAGGGTGTATCTAATGAAAAACTGTTTTTT. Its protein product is CASSPQGVSNEKLFF.

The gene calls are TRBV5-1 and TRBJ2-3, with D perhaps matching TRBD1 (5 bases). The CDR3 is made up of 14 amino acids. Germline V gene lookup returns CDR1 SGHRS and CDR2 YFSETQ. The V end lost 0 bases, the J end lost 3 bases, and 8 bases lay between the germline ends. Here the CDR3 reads CASSLGRATDTQYF. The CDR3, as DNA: TGCGCCAGCAGCTTGGGCAGGGCAACAGATACGCAGTATTTT.

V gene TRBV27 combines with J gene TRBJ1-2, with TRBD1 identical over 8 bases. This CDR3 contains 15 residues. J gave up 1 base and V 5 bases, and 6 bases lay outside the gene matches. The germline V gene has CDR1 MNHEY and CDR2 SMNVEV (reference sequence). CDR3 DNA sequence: TGTGCCAGCAGTCGCCGGACAGGGAGTAACTATGGCTACACCTTC. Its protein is CASSRRTGSNYGYTF.

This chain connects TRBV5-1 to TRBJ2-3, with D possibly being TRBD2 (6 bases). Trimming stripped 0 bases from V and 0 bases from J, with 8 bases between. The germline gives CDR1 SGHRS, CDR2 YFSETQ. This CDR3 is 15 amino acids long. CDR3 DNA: TGCGCCAGCAGCTTGGGACGGGGGAGCACAGATACGCAGTATTTT. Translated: CASSLGRGSTDTQYF.

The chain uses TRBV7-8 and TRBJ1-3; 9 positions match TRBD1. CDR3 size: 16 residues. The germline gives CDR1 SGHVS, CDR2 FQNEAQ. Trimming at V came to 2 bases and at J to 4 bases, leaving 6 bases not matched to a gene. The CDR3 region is CASSLIGQGRGNTIYF. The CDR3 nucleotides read TGTGCCAGCAGCTTAATTGGACAGGGGAGAGGAAACACCATATATTTT.

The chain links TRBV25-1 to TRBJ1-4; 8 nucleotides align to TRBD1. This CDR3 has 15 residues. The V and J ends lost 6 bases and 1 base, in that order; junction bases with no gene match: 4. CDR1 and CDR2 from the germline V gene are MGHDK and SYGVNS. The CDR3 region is CASRATGGTNEKLFF. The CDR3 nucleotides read TGTGCCAGCAGGGCAACAGGGGGAACTAATGAAAAACTGTTTTTT.

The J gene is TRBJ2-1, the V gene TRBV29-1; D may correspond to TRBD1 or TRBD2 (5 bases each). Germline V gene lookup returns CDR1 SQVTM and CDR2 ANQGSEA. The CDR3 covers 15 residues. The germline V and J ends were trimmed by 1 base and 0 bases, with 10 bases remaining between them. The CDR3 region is CSVEVGESSYNEQFF. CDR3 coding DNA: TGCAGCGTTGAAGTGGGGGAGAGCTCCTACAATGAGCAGTTCTTC.

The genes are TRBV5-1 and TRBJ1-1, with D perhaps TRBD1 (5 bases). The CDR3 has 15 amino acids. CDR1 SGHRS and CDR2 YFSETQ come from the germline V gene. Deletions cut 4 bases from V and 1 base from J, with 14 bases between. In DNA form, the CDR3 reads TGCGCCAGCAGCCCTCGGGGGTGGTCGAACACTGAAGCTTTCTTT. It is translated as CASSPRGWSNTEAFF.

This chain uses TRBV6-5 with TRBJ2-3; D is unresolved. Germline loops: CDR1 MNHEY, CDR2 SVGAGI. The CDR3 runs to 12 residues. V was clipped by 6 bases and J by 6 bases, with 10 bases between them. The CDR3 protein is CASRAPGDTQYF. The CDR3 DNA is TGTGCCAGCAGGGCACCTGGTGATACGCAGTATTTT.

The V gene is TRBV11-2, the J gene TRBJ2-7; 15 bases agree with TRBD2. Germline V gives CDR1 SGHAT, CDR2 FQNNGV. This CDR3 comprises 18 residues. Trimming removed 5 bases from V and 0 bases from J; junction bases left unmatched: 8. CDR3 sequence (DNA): TGTGCCAGCAGCGATGGACTAGCGGGAGGGCCCTACTCCTACGAGCAGTACTTC. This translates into CASSDGLAGGPYSYEQYF.

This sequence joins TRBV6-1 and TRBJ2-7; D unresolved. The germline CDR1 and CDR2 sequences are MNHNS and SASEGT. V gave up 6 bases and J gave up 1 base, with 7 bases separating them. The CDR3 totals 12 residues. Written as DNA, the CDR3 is TGTGCCAGCAGCCAGGCATCCTACGAGCAGTACTTC. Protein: CASSQASYEQYF.

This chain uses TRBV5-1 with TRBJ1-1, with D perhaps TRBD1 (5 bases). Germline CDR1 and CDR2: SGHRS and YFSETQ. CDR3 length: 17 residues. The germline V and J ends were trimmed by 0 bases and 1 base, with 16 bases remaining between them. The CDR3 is CASSLVVQGRENTEAFF. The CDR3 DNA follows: TGCGCCAGCAGCTTGGTTGTCCAGGGTAGGGAGAACACTGAAGCTTTCTTT.

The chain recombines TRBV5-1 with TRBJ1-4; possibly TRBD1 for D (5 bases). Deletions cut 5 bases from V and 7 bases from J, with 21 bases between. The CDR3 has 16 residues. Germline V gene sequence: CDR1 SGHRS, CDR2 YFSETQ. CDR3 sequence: CASRQGRDAIGEKLFF. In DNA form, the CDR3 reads TGCGCCAGCAGACAAGGACGGGACGCAATTGGTGAAAAACTGTTTTTT.

The CDR3 loop reads CASSLTSDTDTQYF. Here the CDR3 DNA reads TGTGCCAGCAGCCTAACTAGCGACACAGATACGCAGTATTTT. V usage is TRBV6-4 and J usage is TRBJ2-3; 7 nucleotides align to TRBD2. The CDR3 runs 14 residues. The J segment lost 2 bases and the V segment lost 6 bases, leaving 5 bases of the junction unmatched. Looked up from germline, CDR1 is MRHNA and CDR2 is SNTAGT.

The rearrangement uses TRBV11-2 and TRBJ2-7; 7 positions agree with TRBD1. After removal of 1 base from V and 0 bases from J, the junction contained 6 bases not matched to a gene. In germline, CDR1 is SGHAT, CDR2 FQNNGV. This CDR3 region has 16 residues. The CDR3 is CASSLARGTVSYEQYF. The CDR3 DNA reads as TGTGCCAGCAGCTTAGCTAGAGGGACAGTCTCCTACGAGCAGTACTTC.

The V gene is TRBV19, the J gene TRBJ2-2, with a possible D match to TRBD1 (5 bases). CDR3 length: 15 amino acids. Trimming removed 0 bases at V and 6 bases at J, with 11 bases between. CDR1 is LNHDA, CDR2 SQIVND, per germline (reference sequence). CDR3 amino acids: CASSIEGVLPGELFF. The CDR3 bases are TGTGCCAGTAGTATAGAAGGGGTTCTTCCCGGGGAGCTGTTTTTT. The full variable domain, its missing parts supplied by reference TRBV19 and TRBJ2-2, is DGGITQSPKYLFRKEGQNVTLSCEQNLNHDAMYWYRQDPGQGLRLIYYSQIVNDFQKGDIAEGYSVSREKKESFPLTVTSAQKNPTAFYLCASSIEGVLPGELFFGEGSRLTVL.

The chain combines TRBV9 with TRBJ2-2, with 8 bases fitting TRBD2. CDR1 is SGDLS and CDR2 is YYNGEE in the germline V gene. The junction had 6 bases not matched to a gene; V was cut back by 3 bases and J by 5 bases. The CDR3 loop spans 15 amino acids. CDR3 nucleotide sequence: TGTGCCAGCAGCGAGAGCGGGAGAAGAACCGGGGAGCTGTTTTTT. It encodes CASSESGRRTGELFF.

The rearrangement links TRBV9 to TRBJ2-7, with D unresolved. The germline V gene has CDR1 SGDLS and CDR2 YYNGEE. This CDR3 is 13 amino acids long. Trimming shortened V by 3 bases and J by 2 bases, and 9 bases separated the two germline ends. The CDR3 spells CASSARNTYEQYF. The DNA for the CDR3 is TGTGCCAGCAGCGCCCGAAATACCTACGAGCAGTACTTC.

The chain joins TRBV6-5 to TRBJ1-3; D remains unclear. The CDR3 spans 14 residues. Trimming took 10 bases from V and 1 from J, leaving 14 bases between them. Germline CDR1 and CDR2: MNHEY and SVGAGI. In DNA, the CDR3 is TGTGCCACCTGTGGCTCCAGTTCTGGAAACACCATATATTTT. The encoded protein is CATCGSSSGNTIYF.

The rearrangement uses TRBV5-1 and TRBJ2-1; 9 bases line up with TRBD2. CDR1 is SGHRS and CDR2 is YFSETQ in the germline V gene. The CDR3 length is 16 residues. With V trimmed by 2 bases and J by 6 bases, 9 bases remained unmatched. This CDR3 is CASSFLGTSTANEQFF. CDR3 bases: TGCGCCAGCAGCTTTTTAGGGACTAGCACGGCCAATGAGCAGTTCTTC. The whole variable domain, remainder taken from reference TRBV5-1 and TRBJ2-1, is KAGVTQTPRYLIKTRGQQVTLSCSPISGHRSVSWYQQTPGQGLQFLFEYFSETQRNKGNFPGRFSGRQFSNSRSEMNVSTLELGDSALYLCASSFLGTSTANEQFFGPGTRLTVL.

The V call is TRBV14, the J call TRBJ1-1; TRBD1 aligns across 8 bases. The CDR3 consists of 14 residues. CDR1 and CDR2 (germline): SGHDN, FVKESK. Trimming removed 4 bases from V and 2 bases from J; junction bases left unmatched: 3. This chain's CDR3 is CASSLDRVNTEAFF. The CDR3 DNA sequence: TGTGCCAGCAGCCTGGACAGGGTCAACACTGAAGCTTTCTTT. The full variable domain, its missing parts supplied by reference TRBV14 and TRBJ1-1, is EAGVTQFPSHSVIEKGQTVTLRCDPISGHDNLYWYRRVMGKEIKFLLHFVKESKQDESGMPNNRFLAERTGGTYSTLKVQPAELEDSGVYFCASSLDRVNTEAFFGQGTRLTVV.

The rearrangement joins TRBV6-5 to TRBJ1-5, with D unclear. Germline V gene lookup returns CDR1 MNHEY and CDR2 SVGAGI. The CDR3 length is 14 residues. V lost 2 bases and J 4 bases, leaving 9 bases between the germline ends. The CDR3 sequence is CASSYPGPNQPQHF. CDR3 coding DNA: TGTGCCAGCAGTTACCCCGGACCTAATCAGCCCCAGCATTTT.

DNA for the CDR3: TGTGCCAGCAGCTTTACTAGTGGCGGGGGGAATGAGCAGTTCTTC. It translates to CASSFTSGGGNEQFF. The chain uses TRBV7-6 and TRBJ2-1; 8 bases fit TRBD2. The length of the CDR3 is 15 residues. In germline, CDR1 is SGHVS, CDR2 FNYEAQ. The V and J ends lost 3 bases and 7 bases, in that order; junction bases with no gene match: 8.

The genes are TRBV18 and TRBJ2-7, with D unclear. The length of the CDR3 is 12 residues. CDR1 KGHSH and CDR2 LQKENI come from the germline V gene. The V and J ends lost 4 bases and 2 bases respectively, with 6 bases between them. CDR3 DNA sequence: TGTGCCAGCTCACTGGCACCCTACGAGCAGTACTTC. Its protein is CASSLAPYEQYF.

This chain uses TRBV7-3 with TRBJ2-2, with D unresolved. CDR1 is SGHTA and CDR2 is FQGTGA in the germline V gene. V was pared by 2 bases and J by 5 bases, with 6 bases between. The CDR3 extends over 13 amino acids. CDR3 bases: TGTGCCAGCAGCTTAGTGGCGACCGGGGAGCTGTTTTTT. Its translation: CASSLVATGELFF.